The T cell receptor (beta chain) under discussion was sequenced for a study of beta chain features in type 1 diabetes. Overall study results and limits: TCRB CDR3s from Type 1 diabetes patients were moderately but significantly shorter in all four CD4+ subsets.

Note on this clone: As yet, its antigen is unknown.

V gave up 0 bases and J gave up 4 bases; unmatched junction bases: 3. Germline lookup yields CDR1 MNHNY and CDR2 SVGAGI (reference sequence). This CDR3 is built from 15 residues. The isolated RNA, all of it, was reverse transcribed, so expressed TCRB transcripts were what got sequenced. Some clones are missing from TCRdb's copy, which holds only in-frame ones; the method was immunoSEQ multiplex PCR. This repertoire shows a few hundred thousand clones, 20% found once; its top ten account for 0.028%. The receptor was isolated from a woman in her thirties or forties with type 1 diabetes. The sample taken for sequencing was naive CD4+ T cells from blood. The chain links TRBV6-6 to TRBJ1-2, with 9 bases fitting TRBD1. CDR3 bases: TGTGCCAGCAGTTACTCACAGGGGGCGGGCTATGGCTACACCTTC. This encodes CASSYSQGAGYGYTF.